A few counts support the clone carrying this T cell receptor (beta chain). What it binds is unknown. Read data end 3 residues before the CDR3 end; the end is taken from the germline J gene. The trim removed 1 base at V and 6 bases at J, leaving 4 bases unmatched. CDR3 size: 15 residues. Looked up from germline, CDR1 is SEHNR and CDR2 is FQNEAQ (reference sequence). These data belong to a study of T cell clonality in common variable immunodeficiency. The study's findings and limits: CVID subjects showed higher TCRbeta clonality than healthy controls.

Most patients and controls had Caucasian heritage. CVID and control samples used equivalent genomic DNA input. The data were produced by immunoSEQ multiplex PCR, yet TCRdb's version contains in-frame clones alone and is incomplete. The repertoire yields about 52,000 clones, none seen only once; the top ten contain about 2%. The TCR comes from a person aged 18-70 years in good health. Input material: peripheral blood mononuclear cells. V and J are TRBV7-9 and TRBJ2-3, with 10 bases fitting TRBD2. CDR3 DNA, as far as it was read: TGTGCCAGCAGCTTAGGAGCGGGGGGGCGGGATACG. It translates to CASSLGAGGRDT. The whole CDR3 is CASSLGAGGRDTQYF.